The 20 T cell receptor beta chains below come from one sample, sequenced in a study of cytomegalovirus exposure and HLA in healthy donors (dated by TCRdb to about 2017). Libraries were built with the immunoSEQ multiplex PCR assay. For the multiplex PCR, a mixture combining 60 forward primers for TCR Vbeta segments and 13 reverse primers for TCR Jbeta segments was used. TCRdb obtained this table from immuneACCESS and retained in-frame rearrangements with V and J assigned. These tables miss some clones; where compared with another copy, unresolved V genes account for less than half of the shortfall, and the remainder is unexplained. In all, the sample holds 110,000 or so clones, and approximately 83% of those were seen once. Jointly, the top ten make up 5% to 6.5% of the sample. The sequencing input was PBMCs. The receptors shown here come from a man between 18 and 29 years old in good health and CMV-seronegative.

This clone has only a few counts. The V and J genes are TRBV6-6 and TRBJ2-1, with 12 bases fitting TRBD2. V lost 5 bases to trimming and J lost 6 bases; unmatched junction nucleotides: 5. There are 15 residues in the CDR3. In germline, CDR1 is MNHNY, CDR2 SVGAGI (reference sequence). CDR3 coding DNA: TGTGCCAGCAGTCACGGACTAGCGGGATTCAATGAGCAGTTCTTC. Translation gives CASSHGLAGFNEQFF.

The V call is TRBV6-4, the J call TRBJ2-2, with D unclear. This CDR3 is 14 amino acids long. Trimming stripped 4 bases from V and 2 bases from J, with 8 bases between. The V gene's germline CDR1 is MRHNA and CDR2 SNTAGT. The CDR3 nucleotides are TGTGCCAGCAGTGCAGGCAGTAACACCGGGGAGCTGTTTTTT. Its protein product is CASSAGSNTGELFF.

The chain links TRBV13 to TRBJ2-7; 8 bases match TRBD1. Germline loops: CDR1 PRHDT, CDR2 FYEKMQ (reference sequence). Germline trimming cut 5 bases from V and 1 base from J; bases unmatched to any gene: 13. The CDR3 consists of 17 residues. The CDR3 DNA reads TGTGCCAGCAGCCCAGCGACAGGGGCGCGAAGATCCTACGAGCAGTACTTC. Its protein is CASSPATGARRSYEQYF.

The CDR3 reads CASSQAWTRNTDTQYF. The CDR3, as DNA: TGCGCCAGCAGCCAAGCTTGGACACGGAACACAGATACGCAGTATTTT. This chain connects TRBV4-1 to TRBJ2-3, with D possibly TRBD1 on 5 matching bases. The germline gives CDR1 MGHRA, CDR2 YSYEKL. The V and J ends lost 1 base and 2 bases respectively, with 13 bases between them. The CDR3 sequence is 16 residues long.

V usage is TRBV5-1 and J usage is TRBJ1-2, with D possibly being TRBD1 (6 bases). Germline loops: CDR1 SGHRS, CDR2 YFSETQ. The CDR3 sequence is 12 residues long. V was shortened by 2 bases and J by 9 bases, with 11 bases between the two germline ends. The CDR3 nucleotides read TGCGCCAGCAGCTTTGACAGGACGAGCTACACCTTC. Translated: CASSFDRTSYTF. Full variable domain (outside the CDR3, taken from reference TRBV5-1 and TRBJ1-2): KAGVTQTPRYLIKTRGQQVTLSCSPISGHRSVSWYQQTPGQGLQFLFEYFSETQRNKGNFPGRFSGRQFSNSRSEMNVSTLELGDSALYLCASSFDRTSYTFGSGTRLTVV.

The rearrangement links TRBV5-6 to TRBJ2-7; 8 bases match TRBD2. Germline values: CDR1 SGHDT, CDR2 YYEEEE. CDR3 size: 15 residues. V was clipped by 1 base and J by 7 bases; unmatched bases: 10. The DNA of the CDR3 is TGTGCCAGCAGCTTGTTTACGGGAGGGCCGGGTGAGCAGTACTTC. As protein: CASSLFTGGPGEQYF.

This clone has a handful of counts. The rearrangement uses TRBV6-5 and TRBJ2-4; 8 bases map to TRBD1. V was pared by 5 bases and J by 8 bases, with 2 bases of the junction left unmatched. This CDR3 has 12 amino acids. Germline V gene data show CDR1 as MNHEY and CDR2 as SVGAGI. This CDR3 reads CASSNRGDIQYF. CDR3 in DNA: TGTGCCAGCAGTAACAGGGGGGACATTCAGTACTTC.

This chain joins TRBV5-4 and TRBJ2-1, with 10 bases identical to TRBD2. Germline CDR1 SGHNT, CDR2 YYREEE (reference sequence). Losses at the gene ends were 4 bases for V and 4 bases for J; bases not matched to a gene: 5. The length of the CDR3 is 15 residues. CDR3 bases: TGTGCCAGCAGCCGTAGCGGGAGGTTATACAATGAGCAGTTCTTC. This encodes CASSRSGRLYNEQFF. The variable domain in full, with the rest retrieved from reference TRBV5-4 and TRBJ2-1, is ETGVTQSPTHLIKTRGQQVTLRCSSQSGHNTVSWYQQALGQGPQFIFQYYREEENGRGNFPPRFSGLQFPNYSSELNVNALELDDSALYLCASSRSGRLYNEQFFGPGTRLTVL.

The V gene is TRBV6-5, the J gene TRBJ1-5; D is uncertain. Germline V CDR1 and CDR2: MNHEY, SVGAGI. The CDR3 length is 12 residues. V lost 7 bases and J lost 11, with 15 bases in between. CDR3 nucleotides: TGTGCCAGCACCTCGAGAGGTGCGGCCCAGCATTTT. Encoded protein: CASTSRGAAQHF.

This clone has just one count. The CDR3 spells CASSPRGARQAEQPQHF. CDR3 coding DNA: TGTGCCAGCAGCCCCCGAGGGGCGAGACAGGCTGAACAGCCCCAGCATTTT. The chain combines TRBV7-8 with TRBJ1-5; a possible D gene is TRBD1 (6 bases). Deletions cut 5 bases from V and 7 bases from J, with 24 bases between. The CDR3 covers 17 residues. CDR1 is SGHVS, CDR2 FQNEAQ, per germline.

The CDR3 reads CASSSGQYNEQFF. DNA for the CDR3: TGTGCCAGCAGCTCTGGACAGTACAATGAGCAGTTCTTC. The V and J genes are TRBV7-6 and TRBJ2-1; a possible D gene is TRBD1 (6 bases). V lost 4 bases and J 4 bases, leaving 8 bases between the germline ends. The germline V gene encodes CDR1 SGHVS and CDR2 FNYEAQ. There are 13 residues in the CDR3.

V is TRBV5-1 and J is TRBJ2-5; 7 bases map to TRBD1. CDR3 length: 17 residues. Germline V gene lookup returns CDR1 SGHRS and CDR2 YFSETQ. After removal of 4 bases from V and 5 bases from J, the junction contained 17 bases not matched to a gene. CDR3 in DNA: TGCGCCAGCAGCCGCCGCGGGCAAGGGGGCGCAGGGGAGACCCAGTACTTC. Residues: CASSRRGQGGAGETQYF.

The DNA of the CDR3 is TGCGCCAGCAGCTTGTCGGGGGGAGATTCACCCCTCCACTTT. It yields the protein CASSLSGGDSPLHF. This sequence joins TRBV5-1 and TRBJ1-6; tentative D call: TRBD1 (5 bases). This CDR3 spans 14 amino acids. Germline V gene lookup returns CDR1 SGHRS and CDR2 YFSETQ. Trimming removed 1 base at V and 8 bases at J, with 10 bases between.

The chain is built from TRBV4-3 and TRBJ2-3; 10 nucleotides agree with TRBD2. This CDR3 comprises 17 residues. With 0 bases clipped from V and 4 bases from J, the junction kept 7 bases outside the gene matches. CDR1 is LGHNA and CDR2 is YSLEER in the germline V gene. CDR3 protein: CASSQDGAGGRSDTQYF. The CDR3 region has the DNA TGCGCCAGCAGCCAAGATGGAGCGGGAGGGAGGTCAGATACGCAGTATTTT.

V is TRBV4-1 and J is TRBJ2-7, with 10 bases lining up with TRBD2. The CDR3 is 16 amino acids. The junction had 9 bases not matched to a gene; V was cut back by 4 bases and J by 3 bases. Germline V gives CDR1 MGHRA, CDR2 YSYEKL. This CDR3 reads CASSPSGTSGNYEQYF. DNA for the CDR3: TGCGCCAGCAGCCCAAGCGGCACTAGCGGGAACTACGAGCAGTACTTC.

The chain links TRBV25-1 to TRBJ2-1; TRBD1 aligns across 9 bases. The CDR3 extends over 16 amino acids. CDR1 is MGHDK and CDR2 is SYGVNS in the germline V gene. V trimming: 5 bases; J trimming: 8 bases; junction bases outside the gene matches: 13. The CDR3: CASSSQDRGNRYEQFF. In DNA form, the CDR3 reads TGTGCCAGCAGTTCTCAGGACAGGGGAAATCGGTATGAGCAGTTCTTC.

The chain employs TRBV6-4 and TRBJ2-7; 12 nucleotides agree with TRBD1. Germline assignment: CDR1 MRHNA and CDR2 SNTAGT. V gave up 6 bases and J gave up 4 bases; unmatched junction bases: 16. The CDR3 extends over 18 amino acids. Here the CDR3 DNA reads TGTGCCAGCAGCTCCCGGGGGAGGGACAGGGGGCGTTTTTACGAGCAGTACTTC. Its translation is CASSSRGRDRGRFYEQYF.

The rearrangement uses TRBV5-4 and TRBJ2-5, with TRBD1 matching over 11 bases. The V gene's germline CDR1 is SGHNT and CDR2 YYREEE (reference sequence). The CDR3 length is 15 residues. J lost 5 bases, V lost 2 bases, and 5 bases had no gene match. Here the CDR3 reads CASSFGTGGVETQYF. CDR3 bases: TGTGCCAGCAGCTTTGGGACAGGGGGAGTGGAGACCCAGTACTTC.

This chain links TRBV9 with TRBJ2-1; 8 bases match TRBD1. The length of the CDR3 is 13 residues. Germline CDR1 and CDR2: SGDLS and YYNGEE. Losses at the gene ends were 0 bases for V and 9 bases for J; bases not matched to a gene: 2. The CDR3 sequence: CASSVDRGFEQFF. CDR3 bases: TGTGCCAGCAGCGTAGACAGGGGGTTTGAGCAGTTCTTC. Full variable domain (missing parts from reference TRBV9 and TRBJ2-1): DSGVTQTPKHLITATGQRVTLRCSPRSGDLSVYWYQQSLDQGLQFLIQYYNGEERAKGNILERFSAQQFPDLHSELNLSSLELGDSALYFCASSVDRGFEQFFGPGTRLTVL.

J is TRBJ2-1 and V is TRBV19; D gene unclear. V was cut by 3 bases and J by 8 bases, with 11 bases left in between. There are 13 residues in the CDR3. The V gene's germline CDR1 is LNHDA and CDR2 SQIVND (reference sequence). CDR3: CASSIQAFDEQFF. The CDR3 DNA reads as TGTGCCAGTAGTATCCAGGCTTTCGATGAGCAGTTCTTC.